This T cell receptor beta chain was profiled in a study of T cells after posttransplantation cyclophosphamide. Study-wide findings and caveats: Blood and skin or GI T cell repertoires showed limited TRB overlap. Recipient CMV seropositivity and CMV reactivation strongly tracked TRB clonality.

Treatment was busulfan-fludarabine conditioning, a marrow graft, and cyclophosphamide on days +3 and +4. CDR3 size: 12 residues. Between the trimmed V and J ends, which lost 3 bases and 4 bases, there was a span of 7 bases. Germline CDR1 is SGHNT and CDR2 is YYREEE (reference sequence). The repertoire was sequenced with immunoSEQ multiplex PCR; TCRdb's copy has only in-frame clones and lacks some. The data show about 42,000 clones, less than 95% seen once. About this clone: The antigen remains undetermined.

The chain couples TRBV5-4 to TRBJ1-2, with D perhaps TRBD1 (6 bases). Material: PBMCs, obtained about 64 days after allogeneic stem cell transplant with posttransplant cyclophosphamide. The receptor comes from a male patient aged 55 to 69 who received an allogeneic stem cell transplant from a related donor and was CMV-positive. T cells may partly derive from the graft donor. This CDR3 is CASSSDSYGYTF. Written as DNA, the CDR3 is TGTGCCAGCAGCTCGGACAGCTATGGCTACACCTTC.